Sequencing of this TCR beta chain was carried out in a study of regulatory T cells in long-lasting Graves disease. Study details: Antithyroid drugs had been taken by newly diagnosed Graves' patients for under 3 months.

Investigators prepared the TCR beta libraries by applying iRepertoire HTBI primers and Arm-PCR of CDR3 regions. TCRdb ran MiXCR on the multiplex PCR reads and lists one entry per CDR3 protein. Seen here are some 340,000 distinct CDR3 sequences, 12% observed once, and the top ten hold approximately 20%. CDR3 length: 14 residues. Germline CDR1 SGDLS, CDR2 YYNGEE. V was pared by 3 bases and J by 5 bases, with 4 bases of the junction left unmatched. In its sample, this clonotype was seen a few times. Its antigen is as yet unknown. Time point noted: newly diagnosed GD, antithyroid drugs for less than 3 months. RNA isolated from PBMCs was used to make the TCR library. Study-level findings and limits: It was in persistent disease that TRBV28, TRBJ1-2 and TRBJ2-5 were favored.

These data were likewise used in another study, on T cells in Graves' hyperthyroidism and ophthalmopathy. That paper notes: Diagnoses rested on clinical symptoms, serum thyroxine and TRAb, thyroid ultrasound and orbital computed tomography. With the HTBI primer set, the TCR CDR3 went through a first round of RT-PCR.

The specimen was peripheral blood mononuclear cells (PBMCs), collected at new diagnosis, from a patient treated with antithyroid drugs. This TCR was sampled from a woman aged 18-29 years with Graves disease. J is TRBJ1-4 and V is TRBV9; 7 bases are shared with TRBD1. The CDR3, as DNA: TGTGCCAGCAGCGCCGGGACAGTCAATGAAAAACTGTTTTTT. Its translation: CASSAGTVNEKLFF.